The 13 T cell receptor beta chains below were found in one sample sequenced in a study of cytomegalovirus exposure and HLA in healthy donors. PCR used 60 Vbeta primers and 13 Jbeta primers. The assay was immunoSEQ multiplex PCR, and TCRdb's table has in-frame clones only and misses some. The sample has 98,000 or so clones, about 80% seen once. What was sequenced was PBMCs. These receptors all stem from a man between 60 and 75 years old in good health and CMV-seropositive.

The gene calls are TRBV4-3 and TRBJ2-1; TRBD2 aligns across 11 bases. V was pared by 2 bases and J by 1 base, with 4 bases of the junction left unmatched. The germline V gene encodes CDR1 LGHNA and CDR2 YSLEER. The CDR3 contains 17 residues. CDR3 protein: CASSQMTSGESYNEQFF. The CDR3 bases are TGCGCCAGCAGCCAAATGACTAGCGGGGAGTCCTACAATGAGCAGTTCTTC.

V is TRBV10-2 and J is TRBJ2-5; 7 bases match TRBD1. This CDR3 is 14 amino acids long. The germline V gene has CDR1 WSHSY and CDR2 SAAADI. With 1 base clipped from V and 4 bases from J, the junction kept 3 bases outside the gene matches. CDR3 in amino acids: CASSEWRTGETQYF. Here the CDR3 DNA reads TGCGCCAGCAGTGAGTGGAGGACAGGAGAGACCCAGTACTTC.

The genes are TRBV5-1 and TRBJ1-1, with D perhaps TRBD1 (6 bases). With 4 bases removed from V and 0 bases from J, the gap between germline ends came to 10 bases. The CDR3 is 14 residues long. Germline assignment: CDR1 SGHRS and CDR2 YFSETQ. CDR3 amino acids: CASSLGHLNTEAFF. In DNA, the CDR3 is TGCGCCAGCAGCCTGGGACACTTGAACACTGAAGCTTTCTTT.

V is TRBV7-9 and J is TRBJ2-5, with 13 bases fitting TRBD2. CDR1 is SEHNR, CDR2 FQNEAQ, per germline (reference sequence). The trim removed 5 bases at V and 4 bases at J, leaving 4 bases unmatched. This CDR3 is 15 amino acids long. CDR3 amino acids: CASSPTSGGRETQYF. DNA of the CDR3: TGTGCCAGCAGCCCGACTAGCGGGGGGCGAGAGACCCAGTACTTC.

This chain links TRBV6-5 with TRBJ2-3; D may be TRBD1 (6 bases). This CDR3 spans 13 amino acids. The germline CDR1 and CDR2 sequences are MNHEY and SVGAGI. The germline V and J ends were trimmed by 6 bases and 4 bases, with 11 bases remaining between them. The CDR3 coding sequence is TGTGCCAGCAGCCCCCCAGGGGCAGATACGCAGTATTTT. It translates to CASSPPGADTQYF.

The chain couples TRBV5-1 to TRBJ2-1; D is unclear. The CDR3 has 14 amino acids. V shed 2 bases and J shed 5 bases, with 11 bases lying between them. Germline CDR1 and CDR2: SGHRS and YFSETQ. The CDR3 sequence is CASSFYSKDNEQFF. The CDR3 DNA is TGCGCCAGCAGCTTCTACAGTAAAGACAATGAGCAGTTCTTC.

This chain uses TRBV19 with TRBJ1-2; TRBD1 aligns across 9 bases. The germline gives CDR1 LNHDA, CDR2 SQIVND (reference sequence). The CDR3 is made up of 16 amino acids. J lost 8 bases, V lost 3 bases, and 13 bases had no gene match. CDR3 sequence (DNA): TGTGCCAGTAGTATTACCGGGACAGGGACTCTGGGAGGCTACACCTTC. Residues: CASSITGTGTLGGYTF.

V and J are TRBV19 and TRBJ2-3; D gene ambiguous. Germline V gene sequence: CDR1 LNHDA, CDR2 SQIVND (reference sequence). The CDR3 totals 13 residues. Trimming left V 1 base short and J 1 base short, with 3 bases between. CDR3 DNA: TGTGCCAGTAGTATAGGAGGCACAGATACGCAGTATTTT. Translating gives CASSIGGTDTQYF.

This chain links TRBV11-2 with TRBJ2-3, with D tentatively TRBD1 (5 bases). The CDR3 loop spans 15 amino acids. The germline V gene encodes CDR1 SGHAT and CDR2 FQNNGV. The V and J ends lost 0 bases and 2 bases respectively, with 9 bases between them. CDR3 sequence reads: CASSLEVTVTDTQYF. The CDR3, as DNA: TGTGCCAGCAGCTTAGAAGTGACAGTCACAGATACGCAGTATTTT.

The chain is built from TRBV4-1 and TRBJ1-1; D is unclear. The germline V gene encodes CDR1 MGHRA and CDR2 YSYEKL. V was clipped by 4 bases and J by 3 bases, with 12 bases between them. The CDR3 spans 14 residues. CDR3 DNA: TGCGCCAGCAGCCGTCTCTCGGAGGACACTGAAGCTTTCTTT. Translating gives CASSRLSEDTEAFF.

V is TRBV19 and J is TRBJ2-1; 7 nucleotides line up with TRBD1. Germline V gene lookup returns CDR1 LNHDA and CDR2 SQIVND (reference sequence). The CDR3 extends over 14 amino acids. The junction had 9 bases not matched to a gene; V was cut back by 0 bases and J by 13 bases. The CDR3 DNA follows: TGTGCCAGTAGTATAGAGGGGACAGTAAGGCTTCAGTTCTTC. This encodes CASSIEGTVRLQFF.

V is TRBV7-3 and J is TRBJ2-1; 16 bases map to TRBD2. V lost 6 bases to trimming and J lost 14 bases; unmatched junction nucleotides: 7. Looked up from germline, CDR1 is SGHTA and CDR2 is FQGTGA. The CDR3 consists of 14 residues. CDR3 DNA: TGTGCCAGCAGAGAATCGGGACTAGCGGGGGGGAAGTTCTTC. Translated: CASRESGLAGGKFF.

The chain has TRBV7-9 and TRBJ1-2; no reliable D call. Germline V gene sequence: CDR1 SEHNR, CDR2 FQNEAQ (reference sequence). The CDR3 contains 14 residues. V gave up 3 bases and J gave up 4 bases, with 12 bases separating them. The CDR3 coding sequence is TGTGCCAGCAGCTTTCTGGAGCGATCCTATGGCTACACCTTC. Encoded protein: CASSFLERSYGYTF.